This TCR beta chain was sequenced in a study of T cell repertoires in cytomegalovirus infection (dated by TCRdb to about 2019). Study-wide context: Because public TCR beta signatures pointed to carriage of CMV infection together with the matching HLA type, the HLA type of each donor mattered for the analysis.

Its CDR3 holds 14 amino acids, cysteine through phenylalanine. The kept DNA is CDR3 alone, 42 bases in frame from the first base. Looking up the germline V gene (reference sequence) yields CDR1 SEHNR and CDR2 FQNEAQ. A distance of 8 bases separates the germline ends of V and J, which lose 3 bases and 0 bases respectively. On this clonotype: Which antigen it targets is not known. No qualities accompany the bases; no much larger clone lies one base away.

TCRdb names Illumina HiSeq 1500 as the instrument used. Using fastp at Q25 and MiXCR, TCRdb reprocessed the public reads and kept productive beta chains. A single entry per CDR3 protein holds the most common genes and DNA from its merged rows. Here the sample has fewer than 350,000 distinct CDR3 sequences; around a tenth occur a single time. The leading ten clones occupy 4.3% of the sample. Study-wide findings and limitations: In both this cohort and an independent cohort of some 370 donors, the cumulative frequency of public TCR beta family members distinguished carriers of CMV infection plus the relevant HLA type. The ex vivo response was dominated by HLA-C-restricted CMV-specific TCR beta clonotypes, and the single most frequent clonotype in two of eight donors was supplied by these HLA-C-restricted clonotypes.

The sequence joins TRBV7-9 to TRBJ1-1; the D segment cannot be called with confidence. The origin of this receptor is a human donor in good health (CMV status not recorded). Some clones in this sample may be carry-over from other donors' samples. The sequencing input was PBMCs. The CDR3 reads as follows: CASSFPAVNTEAFF. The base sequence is TGTGCCAGCAGCTTCCCTGCCGTGAACACTGAAGCTTTCTTT.